Below, 26 T cell receptor beta chains from the same sample are listed, as sequenced in a study of T cell repertoires in cytomegalovirus infection. A single record per CDR3 protein comes from TCRdb applying MiXCR to the reads. This table holds around 100,000 distinct CDR3 sequences, 10% found once. Their target antigens are unknown. Material: PBMCs, sequenced either directly or after in vitro stimulation (not recorded which). The receptors stem from a human donor in good health (CMV status not recorded). Some clones in this sample may be carry-over from other donors' samples.

The chain has TRBV24-1 and TRBJ2-1; 7 bases are a match to TRBD2. Germline CDR1 and CDR2: KGHDR and SFDVKD. This CDR3 spans 15 amino acids. V shed 4 bases, J shed 12 bases, and the junction held 14 bases outside the gene matches. The CDR3 region is CATSDLGREGPVQFF. The DNA for the CDR3 is TGTGCCACCAGTGACCTGGGCAGGGAGGGTCCTGTGCAGTTCTTC.

This clonotype was observed at least ten times. The J gene is TRBJ2-5, the V gene TRBV28, with D unresolved. Trimming left V 5 bases short and J 2 bases short, with 12 bases between. CDR1 and CDR2 (germline): MDHEN, SYDVKM. The CDR3 is 14 amino acids. The CDR3 DNA sequence: TGTGCCAGCAGTCAACAACCTCTACAAGAGACCCAGTACTTC. Residues: CASSQQPLQETQYF.

The genes are TRBV15 and TRBJ1-2; D might be TRBD1 (6 bases). The CDR3 covers 13 residues. The ends were cut back, 0 bases at V and 7 bases at J, with 9 bases in the middle. Germline V gene sequence: CDR1 LNHNV, CDR2 YYDKDF (reference sequence). The CDR3 DNA reads as TGTGCCACCAGCAGAGAGGGGGCTGGTGGCTACACCTTC. This encodes CATSREGAGGYTF.

The table lists this clonotype with many counts. The chain carries TRBV12-3 or TRBV12-4 and TRBJ2-7; 7 nucleotides match TRBD1. Trimming cost V 2 bases and J 6 bases; bases outside gene matches: 4. The CDR3 length is 13 residues. In DNA, the CDR3 is TGTGCCAGCAGTTTAAGGGGGCAAGGCGAGCAGTACGTC. Amino acid sequence: CASSLRGQGEQYV.

This clonotype was seen a few times. The chain joins TRBV28 to TRBJ2-5; D may correspond to TRBD1 or TRBD2 (5 bases each). CDR3 length: 15 residues. V was pared by 5 bases and J by 5 bases, with 18 bases between. From germline, CDR1 is MDHEN and CDR2 SYDVKM. CDR3 nucleotide sequence: TGTGCCAGCAGTGATTCTAGCAAAGGGACGGAGACCCAGTACTTC. This gives the protein CASSDSSKGTETQYF.

This chain joins TRBV6-1 and TRBJ2-7; 8 positions match TRBD1. Germline V gene lookup returns CDR1 MNHNS and CDR2 SASEGT. V was clipped by 10 bases and J by 5 bases; unmatched bases: 10. The CDR3 is made up of 13 amino acids. CDR3 sequence: CAIKRTGPNEQYF. CDR3 sequence (DNA): TGTGCCATCAAGCGGACAGGGCCTAACGAGCAGTACTTC.

At least ten counts were recorded for this clonotype. The chain combines TRBV28 with TRBJ2-4, with D possibly being TRBD2 (5 bases). Deletions cut 4 bases from V and 8 bases from J, with 15 bases between. The CDR3 consists of 14 residues. Per germline, CDR1 MDHEN and CDR2 SYDVKM. CDR3 sequence (DNA): TGTGCCAGCAGTTGGGATCACTCGAGGGACATTCAGTACTTC. Translating it yields CASSWDHSRDIQYF.

V is TRBV7-9 and J is TRBJ1-1; 9 bases agree with TRBD1. J was trimmed by 11 bases and V by 10 bases; bases with no gene match: 14. The germline V gene has CDR1 SEHNR and CDR2 FQNEAQ (reference sequence). The CDR3 is made up of 13 amino acids. The CDR3 protein is CAILGQGKVEAFF. In DNA, the CDR3 is TGTGCCATCCTGGGACAGGGAAAGGTCGAGGCTTTCTTT.

In its sample, this clonotype was seen a few times. CDR3 sequence (DNA): TGTGCCAGCAGTTTAGATTACTCTGGAAACACCATATATTTT. Translation gives CASSLDYSGNTIYF. V gene TRBV12-3 or TRBV12-4 combines with J gene TRBJ1-3, with unresolved D. There are 14 residues in the CDR3. The ends were cut back, 1 base at V and 0 bases at J, with 4 bases in the middle.

This clonotype appeared many times. V and J are TRBV12-3 or TRBV12-4 and TRBJ1-2; D perhaps matches TRBD1 (6 bases). This CDR3 is built from 15 residues. Deletions cut 2 bases from V and 0 bases from J, with 10 bases between. The CDR3 DNA is TGTGCCAGCAGTTTATTGGACAGTCCTAACTATGGCTACACCTTC. This encodes CASSLLDSPNYGYTF.

CDR3 amino acids: CASSFMYGGNTIYF. CDR3 bases: TGTGCCAGCAGCTTTATGTACGGTGGAAACACCATATATTTT. The chain uses TRBV7-2 and TRBJ1-3; D remains unclear. Germline V gene sequence: CDR1 SGHTA, CDR2 FQGNSA. This CDR3 is 14 amino acids long. The V end was cut by 3 bases, the J end by 3 bases, with 9 bases between. Drawing the rest from reference TRBV7-2 and TRBJ1-3, the complete variable domain is GAGVSQSPSNKVTEKGKDVELRCDPISGHTALYWYRQSLGQGLEFLIYFQGNSAPDKSGLPSDRFSAERTGGSVSTLTIQRTQQEDSAVYLCASSFMYGGNTIYFGEGSWLTVV.

This clonotype came up many times. V is TRBV5-8 and J is TRBJ2-3; 12 bases match TRBD2. The CDR3 sequence is 15 residues long. Trimming took 4 bases from V and 4 from J; bases not matched to a gene: 4. In germline, CDR1 is SGHTS, CDR2 YDEGEE. CDR3 DNA sequence: TGTGCCAGCAGCCCAAGACTAGCGGGAGCAGATACGCAGTATTTT. This sequence encodes CASSPRLAGADTQYF.

V is TRBV6-1 and J is TRBJ2-3, with 12 bases lining up with TRBD1. The ends lost 3 bases at V and 5 bases at J; junction bases unmatched: 6. This CDR3 is built from 16 residues. Germline CDR1 reads MNHNS; CDR2 reads SASEGT. Here the CDR3 reads CASSEGGTGGRDTQYF. DNA for the CDR3: TGTGCCAGCAGTGAGGGGGGGACAGGGGGCAGAGATACGCAGTATTTT.

This clonotype was found many times. J is TRBJ2-7 and V is TRBV7-2; D gene unclear. Germline V gene lookup returns CDR1 SGHTA and CDR2 FQGNSA. Deletions cut 5 bases from V and 0 bases from J, with 11 bases between. The CDR3 contains 14 residues. CDR3 nucleotide sequence: TGTGCCAGCAGCACCGATCCTAGCTCCTACGAGCAGTACGTC. It encodes CASSTDPSSYEQYV.

There are many counts of this clonotype. The chain combines TRBV6-2 or TRBV6-3 with TRBJ2-6; D ambiguous. Trimming stripped 0 bases from V and 3 bases from J, with 12 bases between. Per the germline V gene, CDR1 is MNHEY and CDR2 is SVGEGT. CDR3 length: 17 residues. CDR3 sequence reads: CASSYSGQPHGANVLTF. For the CDR3, the DNA is TGTGCCAGCAGTTACTCGGGCCAGCCCCATGGGGCCAACGTCCTGACTTTC.

The chain recombines TRBV7-2 with TRBJ2-7; 8 positions agree with TRBD2. This CDR3 comprises 18 residues. Trimming cost V 1 base and J 1 base; bases outside gene matches: 12. Germline loops: CDR1 SGHTA, CDR2 FQGNSA. CDR3 in amino acids: CASSLVTSGPLRSYEQYF. CDR3 sequence (DNA): TGTGCCAGCAGCTTAGTCACTAGCGGTCCTCTGAGGTCCTACGAGCAGTACTTC.

This clonotype has at least ten counts. The gene calls are TRBV6-5 and TRBJ1-2; 9 nucleotides agree with TRBD1. With V trimmed by 5 bases and J by 7 bases, 8 bases remained unmatched. Germline V gives CDR1 MNHEY, CDR2 SVGAGI. This CDR3 has 14 residues. The CDR3 here is CASSPLTGGLGYTF. The CDR3 nucleotides read TGTGCCAGCAGTCCCCTGACAGGGGGACTTGGCTACACCTTC.

This clonotype was seen only once. The chain combines TRBV6-2 or TRBV6-3 with TRBJ2-7; D gene ambiguous. This CDR3 is built from 13 residues. The germline CDR1 and CDR2 sequences are MNHEY and SVGEGT. V lost 7 bases and J lost 2, with 12 bases in between. The CDR3 bases are TGTGCCAGCACCAACCGGCGGACCTACGAGCAGTACTTC. It yields the protein CASTNRRTYEQYF.

This clonotype appeared many times. The chain carries TRBV7-9 and TRBJ1-4; maybe TRBD1 (5 bases). Germline V gene data show CDR1 as SEHNR and CDR2 as FQNEAQ (reference sequence). The CDR3 runs to 17 residues. V was trimmed by 5 bases and J by 8 bases, leaving 24 bases between them. The CDR3, as DNA: TGTGCCAGCAGCCTAGAGGGCTTTTGGGACCGAGGGGAAAAACTGTTTTTT. Protein sequence: CASSLEGFWDRGEKLFF.

V usage is TRBV7-4 and J usage is TRBJ2-5, with D maybe TRBD2 (5 bases). The CDR3 sequence is 14 residues long. Trimming removed 5 bases from V and 5 bases from J, with 15 bases in between. Germline-derived CDR1 and CDR2 are SGHVT and SQSDAQ. The CDR3 spells CASSPRKRGETQYF. The CDR3 DNA is TGTGCCAGCAGCCCCCGAAAGCGCGGGGAGACCCAGTACTTC.

V gene TRBV29-1 combines with J gene TRBJ2-3; TRBD1 is a possible D gene (6 bases). CDR1 SQVTM and CDR2 ANQGSEA come from the germline V gene. V lost 0 bases and J 6 bases, leaving 7 bases between the germline ends. The CDR3 length is 12 residues. The CDR3: CSVEEGADTQYF. In nucleotides, the CDR3 is TGCAGCGTTGAAGAGGGGGCGGATACGCAGTATTTT.

This clonotype was seen repeatedly, ten times or more. The genes are TRBV5-8 and TRBJ2-6, with 8 bases matching TRBD2. V shed 1 base, J shed 4 bases, and the junction held 7 bases outside the gene matches. This CDR3 region has 17 residues. CDR1 and CDR2 from the germline V gene are SGHTS and YDEGEE. In DNA form, the CDR3 reads TGTGCCAGCAGCTTGCGGGGGGGCCTCTCAGGGGCCAACGTCCTGACTTTC. Its protein product is CASSLRGGLSGANVLTF.

This clonotype was counted many times. The chain couples TRBV7-8 to TRBJ2-1; 10 nucleotides line up with TRBD2. CDR3 size: 15 residues. CDR1 and CDR2 (germline): SGHVS, FQNEAQ. Trimming took 8 bases from V and 4 from J; bases not matched to a gene: 8. The CDR3 is CASGQAGGFYNEQFF. Here the CDR3 DNA reads TGTGCCAGCGGGCAAGCGGGAGGGTTTTACAATGAGCAGTTCTTC.

This clonotype has a count of ten or more. CDR3: CSARGFSGGNTIYF. The CDR3 region has the DNA TGCAGTGCTAGAGGGTTCTCGGGCGGAAACACCATATATTTT. The V gene is TRBV20-1, the J gene TRBJ1-3; D is unclear. V lost 1 base to trimming and J lost 4 bases, with 11 bases between them. This CDR3 is 14 amino acids long. CDR1 DFQATT and CDR2 SNEGSKA come from the germline V gene (reference sequence).

This clonotype was counted once. V is TRBV11-2 and J is TRBJ2-7, with unresolved D. V was pared by 5 bases and J by 5 bases, with 19 bases between. This CDR3 region has 15 residues. The germline V gene has CDR1 SGHAT and CDR2 FQNNGV. In DNA, the CDR3 is TGTGCCAGCAGCCTTTCCCCGGACGGCCCACACGAGCAGTACTTC. Its translation is CASSLSPDGPHEQYF. The variable domain in full, with the rest retrieved from reference TRBV11-2 and TRBJ2-7, is EAGVAQSPRYKIIEKRQSVAFWCNPISGHATLYWYQQILGQGPKLLIQFQNNGVVDDSQLPKDRFSAERLKGVDSTLKIQPAKLEDSAVYLCASSLSPDGPHEQYFGPGTRLTVT.

This clonotype was seen many times. The rearrangement links TRBV7-2 to TRBJ2-5; D possibly uses TRBD1 or TRBD2 (5 bases each). The CDR3 sequence is 13 residues long. V lost 4 bases and J 5 bases, leaving 11 bases between the germline ends. The germline CDR1 and CDR2 sequences are SGHTA and FQGNSA. The chain's CDR3 is CASSWGWEETQYF. CDR3 nucleotide sequence: TGTGCCAGCAGCTGGGGCTGGGAGGAGACCCAGTACTTC.